The entry below describes one TCR beta chain. Its matching antigen is unknown. This record comes from a study of Tregs in tolerant kidney transplant recipients. Study-level findings and limits: Findings come from small patient numbers and require larger validation.

The V end was cut by 6 bases, the J end by 0 bases, with 23 bases between. Germline V CDR1 and CDR2: LNHDA, SQIVND (reference sequence). This CDR3 is 18 amino acids long. Repertoires were generated with immunoSEQ multiplex PCR, while TCRdb's copy carries only in-frame clones and drops some. The repertoire holds approximately 260,000 clones, with 80% to 85% as singletons. The source material was CD4+ T cells from blood. This TCR was sampled from a human donor in good health. V is TRBV19 and J is TRBJ1-1; D is possibly TRBD1 (6 bases). The CDR3 bases are TGTGCCAGTAGCAAATCTAATGGGGGCATGGATGTGAACACTGAAGCTTTCTTT. This encodes CASSKSNGGMDVNTEAFF.